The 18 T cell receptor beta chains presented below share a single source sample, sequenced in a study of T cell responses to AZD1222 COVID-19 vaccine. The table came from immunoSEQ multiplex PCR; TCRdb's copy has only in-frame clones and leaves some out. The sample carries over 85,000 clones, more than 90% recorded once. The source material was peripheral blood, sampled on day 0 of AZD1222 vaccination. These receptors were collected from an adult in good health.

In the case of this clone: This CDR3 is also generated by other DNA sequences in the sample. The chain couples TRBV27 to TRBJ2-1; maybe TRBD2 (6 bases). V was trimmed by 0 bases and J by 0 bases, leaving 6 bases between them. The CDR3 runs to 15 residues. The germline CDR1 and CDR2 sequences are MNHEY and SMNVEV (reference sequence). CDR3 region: CASSLSGGSYNEQFF. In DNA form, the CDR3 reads TGTGCCAGCAGTTTATCGGGGGGCTCCTACAATGAGCAGTTCTTC.

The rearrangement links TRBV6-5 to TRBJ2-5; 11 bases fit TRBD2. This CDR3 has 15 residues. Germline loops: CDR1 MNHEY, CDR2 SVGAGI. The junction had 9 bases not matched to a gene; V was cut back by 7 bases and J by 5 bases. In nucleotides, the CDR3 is TGTGCCAGCATCTTAGCGGGAGGGCCTAAGGAGACCCAGTACTTC. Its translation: CASILAGGPKETQYF.

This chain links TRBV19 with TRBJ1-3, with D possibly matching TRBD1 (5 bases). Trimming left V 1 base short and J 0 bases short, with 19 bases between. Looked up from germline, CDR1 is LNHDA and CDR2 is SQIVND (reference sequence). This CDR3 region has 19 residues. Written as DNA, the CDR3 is TGTGCCAGTAGTATAGTGGGGACCTCGGTACCGTACTCTGGAAACACCATATATTTT. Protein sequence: CASSIVGTSVPYSGNTIYF.

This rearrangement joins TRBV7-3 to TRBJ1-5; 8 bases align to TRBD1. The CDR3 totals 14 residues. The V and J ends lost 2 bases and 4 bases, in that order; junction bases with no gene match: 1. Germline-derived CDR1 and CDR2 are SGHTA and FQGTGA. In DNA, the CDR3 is TGTGCCAGCAGCTTAGGACAGGGTAATCAGCCCCAGCATTTT. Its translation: CASSLGQGNQPQHF.

CDR3 nucleotide sequence: TGTGCCAGCAGCCCCCAGGGGGACAGAAAGGAAGCTTTCTTT. It is translated as CASSPQGDRKEAFF. This sequence joins TRBV7-9 and TRBJ1-1, with 7 bases fitting TRBD1. The CDR3 extends over 14 amino acids. The ends lost 5 bases at V and 8 bases at J; junction bases unmatched: 11. Looked up from germline, CDR1 is SEHNR and CDR2 is FQNEAQ (reference sequence).

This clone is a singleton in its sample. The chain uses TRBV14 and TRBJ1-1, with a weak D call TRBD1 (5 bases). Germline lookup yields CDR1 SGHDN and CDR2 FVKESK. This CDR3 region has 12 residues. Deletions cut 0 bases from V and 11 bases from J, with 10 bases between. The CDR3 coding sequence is TGTGCCAGCAGCCAAGACAGGGTTGTTGCTTTCTTT. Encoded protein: CASSQDRVVAFF.

The CDR3 nucleotides are TGTGCCAGCAGCTTGGCCACCAGCCTCAAAAATCAGCCCCAGCATTTT. This sequence encodes CASSLATSLKNQPQHF. The genes are TRBV5-6 and TRBJ1-5, with D uncertain. CDR3 length equals 16 residues. V was shortened by 0 bases and J by 4 bases, with 14 bases between the two germline ends. Per the germline V gene, CDR1 is SGHDT and CDR2 is YYEEEE.

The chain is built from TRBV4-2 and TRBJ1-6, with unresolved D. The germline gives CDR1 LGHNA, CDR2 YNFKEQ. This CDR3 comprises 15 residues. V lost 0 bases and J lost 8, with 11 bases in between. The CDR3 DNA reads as TGTGCCAGCAGCCAAGATCTGGTCCCGCATTCACCCCTCCACTTT. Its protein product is CASSQDLVPHSPLHF.

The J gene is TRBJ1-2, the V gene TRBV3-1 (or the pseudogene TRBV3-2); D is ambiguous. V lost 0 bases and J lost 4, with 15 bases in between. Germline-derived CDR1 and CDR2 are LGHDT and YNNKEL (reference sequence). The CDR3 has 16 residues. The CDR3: CASSQEYTALIYGYTF. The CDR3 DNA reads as TGTGCCAGCAGCCAAGAGTATACAGCCCTGATCTATGGCTACACCTTC.

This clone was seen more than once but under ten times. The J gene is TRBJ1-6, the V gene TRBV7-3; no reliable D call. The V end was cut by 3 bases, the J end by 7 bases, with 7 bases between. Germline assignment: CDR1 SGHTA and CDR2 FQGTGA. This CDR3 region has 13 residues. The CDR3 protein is CASSFGLNSPLHF. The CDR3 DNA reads TGTGCCAGCAGCTTCGGGTTGAATTCACCCCTCCACTTT.

Here the CDR3 DNA reads TGTGCCAGCAGCTTAGGATACGGGGGGCTCTACGAGCAGTACTTC. Its protein product is CASSLGYGGLYEQYF. This chain connects TRBV7-6 to TRBJ2-7, with D perhaps TRBD2 (7 bases). The V gene lost 1 base and the J gene lost 3 bases, with 13 bases spanning the gap. CDR1 and CDR2 from the germline V gene are SGHVS and FNYEAQ. CDR3 length: 15 amino acids.

CDR3 bases: TGTGCCAGTAGTCTAGCAGGTTTAGGGGAGACCCAGTACTTC. Amino acid sequence: CASSLAGLGETQYF. The chain combines TRBV19 with TRBJ2-5; perhaps TRBD2 as D (5 bases). With 5 bases removed from V and 5 bases from J, the gap between germline ends came to 15 bases. CDR1 and CDR2 (germline): LNHDA, SQIVND (reference sequence). The CDR3 covers 14 residues.

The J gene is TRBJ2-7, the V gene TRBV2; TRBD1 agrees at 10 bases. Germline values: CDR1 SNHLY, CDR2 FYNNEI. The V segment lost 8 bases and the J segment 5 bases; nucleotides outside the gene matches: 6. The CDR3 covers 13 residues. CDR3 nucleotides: TGTGCCAGCTACGCCGGGACAGGGGACGAGCAGTACTTC. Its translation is CASYAGTGDEQYF.

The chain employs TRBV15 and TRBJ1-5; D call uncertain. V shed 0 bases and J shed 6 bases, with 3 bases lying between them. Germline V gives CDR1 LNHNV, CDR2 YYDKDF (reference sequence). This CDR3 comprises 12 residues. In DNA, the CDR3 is TGTGCCACCAGCAGAGATACTCAGCCCCAGCATTTT. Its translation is CATSRDTQPQHF.

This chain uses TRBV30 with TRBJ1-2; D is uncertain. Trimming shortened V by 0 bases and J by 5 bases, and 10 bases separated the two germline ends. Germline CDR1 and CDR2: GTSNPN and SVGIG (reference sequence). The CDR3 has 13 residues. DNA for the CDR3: TGTGCCTGGAGTGTTTTTGGTAGTTATGGCTACACCTTC. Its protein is CAWSVFGSYGYTF.

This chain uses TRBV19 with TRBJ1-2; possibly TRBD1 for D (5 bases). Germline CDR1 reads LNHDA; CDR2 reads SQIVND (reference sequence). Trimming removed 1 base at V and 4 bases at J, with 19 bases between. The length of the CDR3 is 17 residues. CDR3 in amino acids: CASSIGGGGVRGYGYTF. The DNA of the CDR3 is TGTGCCAGTAGTATAGGGGGCGGAGGGGTTCGCGGCTATGGCTACACCTTC. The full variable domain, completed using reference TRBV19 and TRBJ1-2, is DGGITQSPKYLFRKEGQNVTLSCEQNLNHDAMYWYRQDPGQGLRLIYYSQIVNDFQKGDIAEGYSVSREKKESFPLTVTSAQKNPTAFYLCASSIGGGGVRGYGYTFGSGTRLTVV.

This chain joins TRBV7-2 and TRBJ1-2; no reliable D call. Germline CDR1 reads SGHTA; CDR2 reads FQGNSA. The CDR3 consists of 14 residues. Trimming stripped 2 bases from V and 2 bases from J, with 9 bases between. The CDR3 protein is CASSLSDGNYGYTF. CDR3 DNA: TGTGCCAGCAGCTTAAGCGACGGAAACTATGGCTACACCTTC.

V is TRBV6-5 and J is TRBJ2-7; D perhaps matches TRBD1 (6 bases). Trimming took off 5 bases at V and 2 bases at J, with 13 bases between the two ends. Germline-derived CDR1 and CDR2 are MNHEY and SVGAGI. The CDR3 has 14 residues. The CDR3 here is CASSKSGAPYEQYF. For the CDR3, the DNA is TGTGCCAGCAGTAAGTCAGGGGCGCCCTACGAGCAGTACTTC.